This TCR beta chain was recorded in a study of long-term antiretroviral therapy in people with HIV. General study points: Blood specimens, gathered between 2004 and 2017, were possibly obtained under older ART regimens. ART-treated samples gained diversity yet remained below transplant donor controls.

Points on this clone: Its antigen is not known.

Germline CDR1 is MNHEY and CDR2 is SMNVEV (reference sequence). The CDR3 loop spans 19 amino acids. V lost 2 bases, J lost 0 bases, and 23 bases lay in between. The assay, immunoSEQ v3.0, was run at survey level. Using immunoSEQ multiplex PCR, the repertoire was profiled, and TCRdb retains in-frame clones only, with some absent. The repertoire consists of about 7,100 clones, with approximately 79% occurring once and the leading ten covering more than 20%. The chain employs TRBV27 and TRBJ2-7; the D gene is possibly TRBD1 (6 bases). This clonotype was sampled from a man aged 35-49 years with HIV. Specimen: unsorted PBMCs, collected 1.1 years after starting antiretroviral therapy. The CDR3 nucleotides read TGTGCCAGCAGTTTACGGGCAGGGGAGAGTTCGGGGCACTCCTACGAGCAGTACTTC. Amino acid sequence: CASSLRAGESSGHSYEQYF.